These T cell receptor beta chains were read from a single sample in a study of beta chain features in type 1 diabetes. Assay used: immunoSEQ multiplex PCR; TCRdb lists only in-frame clones, some missing. The repertoire holds approximately 600,000 clones, with around 11% as singletons. Sequencing input: naive CD4+ T cells from blood. The receptors shown here come from a man younger than 40 with type 1 diabetes. Both conserved end residues are part of each CDR3.

cdr3_aa v_call
CASTIKTGELFF TRBV7-9
CASSPDRVDYGYTF TRBV18
CASRDRGRSTDTQYF TRBV19
CASSLMYDSGNTIYF TRBV5-1
CASSPRTAGPMNTEAFF TRBV18
CASSLLGVETQYF TRBV7-8
CASVRRGTEAFF TRBV19
CSVKRGNTGELFF TRBV29-1
CASSIARTGSGELFF TRBV19
CASSGRGHPEAFF TRBV7-3
CASSLLLGNQPQHF TRBV5-6
CASSPRDGDTQYF TRBV7-2
CASSVRSSGGTTDTQYF TRBV9
CASSLGDVSNQPQHF TRBV7-9
CASSFQNDEKLFF TRBV5-4
CASRRTVGNEKLFF TRBV7-9
CAISESSLITEAFF TRBV10-3
CASSPSLTGAKQFF TRBV7-2
CATSRDKDRGYSPLHF TRBV15
CASKESRGETQYF TRBV7-7
CASSSRGLIYEQYF TRBV7-8
CASSLQGVLPWGYTF TRBV5-6
CASSVAGGHYNEQFF TRBV9
CASSSAYRAPETQYF TRBV6-5
CASKPSWDGVEAFF TRBV27
CAISENRQGAYNEQFF TRBV10-3
CASSLTGNYLYEQYF TRBV6-5
CASSPGTSGGFRETQYF TRBV7-2
CASSLAGTSWSIQQYF TRBV5-1
CALRQRAQETQYF TRBV30
CASSGTSQRGGYTF TRBV19
CASSLGHSNYGYTF TRBV5-4
CASSSGTGERNGELFF TRBV7-2
CASSENGGAFNEQFF TRBV2
CASSRGTGNSPLHF TRBV6-5
CASKESAGNSPLHF TRBV5-1
CASQEPSSYNSPLHF TRBV6-1
CASRARDRGYGYTF TRBV7-2